These 25 T cell receptor beta chains were sequenced from one sample in a study of shared clonotypes between healthy human individuals. The data were produced by immunoSEQ multiplex PCR, yet TCRdb's version contains in-frame clones alone and is incomplete. The sample carries 110,000 or so clones, about 62% recorded once. Sequenced material: memory CD8+ T cells sorted from blood. This sample's subset: CD45RO+ cells pooled with CCR7-negative TemRA cells. All receptors derive from a woman aged 30 to 39 in good health.

This clone was found once. The chain couples TRBV14 to TRBJ1-6; D not certain. The CDR3 loop spans 15 amino acids. The germline V gene has CDR1 SGHDN and CDR2 FVKESK. The V gene lost 0 bases and the J gene lost 7 bases, with 10 bases spanning the gap. CDR3 sequence reads: CASSQDKGLNSPLHF. Here the CDR3 DNA reads TGTGCCAGCAGCCAAGATAAAGGGCTGAATTCACCCCTCCACTTT.

The chain has TRBV5-1 and TRBJ1-5, with a tentative D call TRBD1 (6 bases). The V end lost 0 bases, the J end lost 7 bases, and 11 bases lay between the germline ends. The CDR3 contains 14 residues. Germline CDR1 SGHRS, CDR2 YFSETQ. Written as DNA, the CDR3 is TGCGCCAGCAGCTTGGGACAGGCGGGACAGCCCCAGCATTTT. It translates to CASSLGQAGQPQHF.

The chain couples TRBV7-8 to TRBJ2-7; TRBD1 matches 7 bases. CDR3 length: 15 residues. Germline V gene data show CDR1 as SGHVS and CDR2 as FQNEAQ. The V segment lost 5 bases and the J segment 4 bases; nucleotides outside the gene matches: 11. The CDR3 reads CASSVGSGGIYEQYF. In nucleotides, the CDR3 is TGTGCCAGCAGCGTCGGGTCAGGGGGTATTTACGAGCAGTACTTC. Together with reference TRBV7-8 and TRBJ2-7, the CDR3 gives the full variable domain: GAGVSQSPRYKVAKRGQDVALRCDPISGHVSLFWYQQALGQGPEFLTYFQNEAQLDKSGLPSDRFFAERPEGSVSTLKIQRTQQEDSAVYLCASSVGSGGIYEQYFGPGTRLTVT.

This chain links TRBV11-2 with TRBJ2-5; 8 bases fit TRBD1. J lost 5 bases, V lost 5 bases, and 13 bases had no gene match. This CDR3 has 16 residues. Per germline, CDR1 SGHAT and CDR2 FQNNGV. The CDR3 reads CASSKDEDRGLETQYF. CDR3 nucleotides: TGTGCCAGCAGCAAAGATGAAGACAGGGGTTTGGAGACCCAGTACTTC.

The CDR3 reads CAATLYSNQPQHF. The CDR3 coding sequence is TGTGCTGCGACACTTTATAGCAATCAGCCCCAGCATTTT. The rearrangement links TRBV2 to TRBJ1-5; D is ambiguous. The CDR3 has 13 residues. Germline V gene sequence: CDR1 SNHLY, CDR2 FYNNEI.

This clone turned up a few times. This chain links TRBV7-9 with TRBJ2-1, with D possibly being TRBD1 or TRBD2 (5 bases each). V was clipped by 1 base and J by 2 bases, with 6 bases between them. There are 14 residues in the CDR3. In germline, CDR1 is SEHNR, CDR2 FQNEAQ (reference sequence). The CDR3 loop reads CASSLGGPYNEQFF. CDR3 nucleotides: TGTGCCAGCAGCTTAGGGGGACCCTACAATGAGCAGTTCTTC.

This clone was seen many times. The gene calls are TRBV21-1 and TRBJ1-1; the table's D call, TRBD1, was not checked against the DNA. TRBV21-1 is annotated as a pseudogene. The CDR3 extends over 14 amino acids. The CDR3 spells CASSASTENTEAFF. CDR3 nucleotides: TGTGCCAGCAGCGCCTCGACAGAGAACACTGAAGCTTTCTTT.

This clone showed up just a few times. J is TRBJ2-2 and V is TRBV6-4; 10 nucleotides agree with TRBD2. This CDR3 has 15 residues. Per the germline V gene, CDR1 is MRHNA and CDR2 is SNTAGT. Unmatched junction bases numbered 2, after V lost 3 bases and J lost 4 bases. The CDR3 nucleotides are TGTGCCAGCAGTGAAGCGGGAGGGGGCACCGGGGAGCTGTTTTTT. It codes for CASSEAGGGTGELFF.

V and J are TRBV7-2 and TRBJ2-5; no firm D call. The J call may be mistaken, given a closer DNA end match to TRBJ2-7. The length of the CDR3 is 15 residues. Germline CDR1 reads SGHTA; CDR2 reads FQGNSA. In DNA form, the CDR3 reads TGTGCCAGCAACCAAGCCGTTTTCGGGTTCTACGAGCAGTACTTC. Amino acids: CASNQAVFGFYEQYF.

This clone was observed many times. The gene calls are TRBV4-2 and TRBJ1-5; D unclear. Trimming took off 1 base at V and 7 bases at J, with 11 bases between the two ends. Germline lookup yields CDR1 LGHNA and CDR2 YNFKEQ. The CDR3 contains 14 residues. Written as DNA, the CDR3 is TGTGCCAGCAGCCAAGTCCAGGTGGGACAGCCCCAGCATTTT. Its protein product is CASSQVQVGQPQHF.

The chain carries TRBV7-8 and TRBJ1-5, with unresolved D. The CDR3 has 16 amino acids. The V end lost 5 bases, the J end lost 4 bases, and 18 bases lay between the germline ends. Germline loops: CDR1 SGHVS, CDR2 FQNEAQ. The CDR3 protein is CASSPLTKTLNQPQHF. The CDR3 DNA reads as TGTGCCAGCAGCCCCCTGACCAAGACATTAAATCAGCCCCAGCATTTT.

Note on this clone: Other nucleotide sequences in the sample specify the same CDR3. The chain couples TRBV19 to TRBJ1-4; D uncertain. CDR3 size: 12 residues. Germline V gives CDR1 LNHDA, CDR2 SQIVND (reference sequence). Trimming pared 3 bases from V and 8 bases from J, leaving 7 bases between. CDR3 amino acids: CASSIWKEKLFF. Written as DNA, the CDR3 is TGTGCCAGTAGTATCTGGAAGGAAAAACTGTTTTTT.

This clone has a handful of counts. J is TRBJ2-7 and V is TRBV11-2; D call uncertain. With 1 base removed from V and 3 bases from J, the gap between germline ends came to 10 bases. The CDR3 has 14 amino acids. The germline gives CDR1 SGHAT, CDR2 FQNNGV. In DNA, the CDR3 is TGTGCCAGCAGCTTAGTCGCAGCACACTACGAGCAGTACTTC. Its translation: CASSLVAAHYEQYF.

The CDR3 bases are TGTGCCAGCAGCTTATCCAGCGGGAGATACGAGCAGTACTTC. It specifies CASSLSSGRYEQYF. This rearrangement joins TRBV7-9 to TRBJ2-7; 8 bases agree with TRBD2. The CDR3 is 14 amino acids. Germline V gene data show CDR1 as SEHNR and CDR2 as FQNEAQ (reference sequence). V was clipped by 2 bases and J by 4 bases; unmatched bases: 4.

The sample holds one count of this clone. It may be a read error: a sequence one base away is much more abundant. Other DNA sequences in the sample encode the same CDR3. The chain joins TRBV6-4 to TRBJ2-1; 11 bases agree with TRBD2. This CDR3 has 16 amino acids. CDR1 MRHNA and CDR2 SNTAGT come from the germline V gene. V shed 0 bases and J 4 bases; nucleotides not matched to a gene: 2. The CDR3 reads CASSDSGTSGYNEQFF. The CDR3 DNA reads as TGTGCCAGCAGTGACTCCGGGACTAGCGGATACAATGAGCAGTTCTTC.

This rearrangement joins TRBV28 to TRBJ1-1; 9 bases fit TRBD1. The trim removed 1 base at V and 4 bases at J, leaving 4 bases unmatched. Germline values: CDR1 MDHEN, CDR2 SYDVKM. The length of the CDR3 is 15 residues. In DNA form, the CDR3 reads TGTGCCAGCAGTTTATCCGGGACAGGGTTCACTGAAGCTTTCTTT. This sequence encodes CASSLSGTGFTEAFF.

Here the CDR3 DNA reads TGTGCCAGCAGCCCTTCAATTTTCTCCGAGACGCATGGCTACACCTTC. Translation: CASSPSIFSETHGYTF. The chain combines TRBV11-3 with TRBJ1-2; D is uncertain. The V gene's germline CDR1 is SGHNT and CDR2 YENEEA. V gave up 5 bases and J gave up 6 bases, with 22 bases separating them. The CDR3 runs 16 residues.

The V call is TRBV25-1, the J call TRBJ2-5; D call uncertain. Germline values: CDR1 MGHDK, CDR2 SYGVNS. V shed 4 bases and J shed 3 bases, with 6 bases lying between them. This CDR3 spans 12 amino acids. This chain's CDR3 is CASSGQKETQYF. The CDR3 DNA follows: TGTGCCAGCAGTGGCCAGAAAGAGACCCAGTACTTC.

The table lists this clone with a few counts. J is TRBJ1-5 and V is TRBV10-1; D is uncertain. This CDR3 comprises 12 residues. From germline, CDR1 is WNHNN and CDR2 SYGVQD (reference sequence). Trimming took 4 bases from V and 2 from J, leaving 3 bases between them. In DNA form, the CDR3 reads TGCGCCAGCAGTGCTGGCAATCAGCCCCAGCATTTT. Its translation is CASSAGNQPQHF.

The rearrangement joins TRBV2 to TRBJ2-1; D possibly matches TRBD1 or TRBD2 (5 bases each). The CDR3 extends over 15 amino acids. Germline values: CDR1 SNHLY, CDR2 FYNNEI. V lost 5 bases and J 8 bases, leaving 19 bases between the germline ends. CDR3 sequence: CASSPGTMPGDEQFF. The CDR3 region has the DNA TGTGCCAGCAGTCCCGGGACCATGCCTGGCGATGAGCAGTTCTTC. Looking up the rest from reference TRBV2 and TRBJ2-1 gives the full variable domain: EPEVTQTPSHQVTQMGQEVILRCVPISNHLYFYWYRQILGQKVEFLVSFYNNEISEKSEIFDDQFSVERPDGSNFTLKIRSTKLEDSAMYFCASSPGTMPGDEQFFGPGTRLTVL.

The chain has TRBV6-9 and TRBJ1-2; weak D call: TRBD1 (5 bases). Germline CDR1 MNHGY, CDR2 SVAAGI. V lost 2 bases to trimming and J lost 6 bases, with 13 bases between them. The CDR3 is made up of 14 amino acids. The CDR3 DNA follows: TGTGCCAGCAGTTATCAGGGCGGGTCTGATGGCTACACCTTC. Translated: CASSYQGGSDGYTF.

V and J are TRBV6-4 and TRBJ2-5; TRBD2 might be the D (6 bases). This CDR3 spans 16 amino acids. V lost 3 bases and J 5 bases, leaving 19 bases between the germline ends. Germline V CDR1 and CDR2: MRHNA, SNTAGT. The DNA for the CDR3 is TGTGCCAGCAGTGAAGTAGGAGGGCAGGGAGGCGAGACCCAGTACTTC. It is translated as CASSEVGGQGGETQYF.

The V call is TRBV28, the J call TRBJ2-5; D call uncertain. The J call is in doubt because the DNA end fits TRBJ2-7 better. CDR3 size: 11 residues. Germline V lookup: CDR1 MDHEN, CDR2 SYDVKM. This CDR3 is CASSLQYEQYF. In DNA, the CDR3 is TGTGCCAGCAGTTTACAGTACGAGCAGTACTTC.

This clone has only one observation. This sequence joins TRBV7-9 and TRBJ2-7; no definite D call. The germline gives CDR1 SEHNR, CDR2 FQNEAQ (reference sequence). Trimming shortened V by 6 bases and J by 0 bases, and 9 bases separated the two germline ends. The CDR3 consists of 13 residues. The CDR3 DNA is TGTGCCAGCAGTTCCGCTACCTCCTACGAGCAGTACTTC. As protein: CASSSATSYEQYF. Complete variable domain (other parts from reference TRBV7-9 and TRBJ2-7): DTGVSQNPRHKITKRGQNVTFRCDPISEHNRLYWYRQTLGQGPEFLTYFQNEAQLEKSRLLSDRFSAERPKGSFSTLEIQRTEQGDSAMYLCASSSATSYEQYFGPGTRLTVT.

The chain employs TRBV4-1 and TRBJ2-7, with D perhaps matching TRBD2 (6 bases). Between the trimmed V and J ends, which lost 2 bases and 3 bases, there was a span of 11 bases. The germline V gene encodes CDR1 MGHRA and CDR2 YSYEKL. This CDR3 spans 14 amino acids. CDR3 bases: TGCGCCAGCAGCCAAATCGGGAGTAACTACGAGCAGTACTTC. Protein sequence: CASSQIGSNYEQYF.